The rows below give T cell receptor beta chains drawn from one sample of a study of regulatory T cells in long-lasting Graves disease. TCRdb re-derived calls from the multiplex PCR reads in MiXCR, one entry per CDR3 protein. The sample yields a few hundred thousand distinct CDR3 sequences, roughly a fifth seen once. The source material was peripheral blood mononuclear cells (PBMCs), sampled when the disease was refractory, from a patient treated with antithyroid drugs. The receptors come from a female donor with Graves disease. CDR3s include the opening cysteine and the closing phenylalanine or tryptophan. D genes are given only for firm matches. Clone sizes are given selectively: once, few, many, or a class where the clone is expanded.

v_gene	abundance	d_gene	j_gene	CDR3aa	CDR3nt
TRBV28	many	NA	TRBJ2-7	CASSFWGALISYEQYF	TGTGCCAGCAGTTTCTGGGGGGCCTTAATCTCCTACGAGCAGTACTTC
TRBV28	many	TRBD2	TRBJ2-5	CASSSRLAGPQETQYF	TGTGCCAGCAGTTCACGACTAGCGGGACCCCAAGAGACCCAGTACTTC
TRBV24-1	many	NA	TRBJ1-5	CATSDLGGQPQHF	TGTGCCACCAGTGATTTAGGCGGTCAGCCCCAGCATTTT
TRBV7-2	few	NA	TRBJ2-5	CASRASTRETQYF	TGTGCCAGCCGGGCTAGCACCCGAGAGACCCAGTACTTC
TRBV28	many	NA	TRBJ1-5	CASSFSGTSMSNQPQHF	TGTGCCAGCAGTTTCTCCGGGACATCAATGAGCAATCAGCCCCAGCATTTT
TRBV20-1	many	NA	TRBJ2-7	CSASGLATYEQYF	TGCAGTGCTAGTGGGTTAGCTACTTACGAGCAGTACTTC
TRBV3-1	few	TRBD1	TRBJ1-5	CASSQAAGGDQPQHF	TGTGCCAGCAGCCAAGCGGCAGGGGGGGATCAGCCCCAGCATTTT
TRBV4-1	NA	NA	TRBJ2-5	CTSSPTPSPGETQYF	TGCACCAGCAGCCCCACCCCCTCCCCCGGAGAGACCCAGTACTTC
TRBV12-5	many	TRBD2	TRBJ2-7	CASALTSGSGYEQYF	TGTGCTAGTGCTCTGACTAGCGGGAGTGGGTACGAGCAGTACTTC
TRBV2	many	NA	TRBJ2-2	CASSDLTTSGELFF	TGTGCCAGCAGTGACCTGACCACCTCCGGGGAGCTGTTTTTT
TRBV12-3/TRBV12-4	many	TRBD2	TRBJ2-7	CASSPDSGTTYEQYF	TGTGCCAGCAGCCCCGACTCCGGGACTACCTACGAGCAGTACTTC
TRBV5-1	NA	NA	TRBJ2-5	CASSVPRVETQYF	TGCGCCAGCAGTGTTCCCAGGGTAGAGACCCAGTACTTC
TRBV10-2	NA	TRBD2	TRBJ2-7	CASSESLAGFLYEQYF	TGCGCCAGCAGTGAGTCGTTAGCGGGGTTCCTCTACGAGCAGTACTTC
TRBV10-3	many	TRBD2	TRBJ2-7	CAIRDSGRAYRYEQYF	TGTGCCATCAGAGACAGCGGGAGGGCCTACCGCTACGAGCAGTACTTC